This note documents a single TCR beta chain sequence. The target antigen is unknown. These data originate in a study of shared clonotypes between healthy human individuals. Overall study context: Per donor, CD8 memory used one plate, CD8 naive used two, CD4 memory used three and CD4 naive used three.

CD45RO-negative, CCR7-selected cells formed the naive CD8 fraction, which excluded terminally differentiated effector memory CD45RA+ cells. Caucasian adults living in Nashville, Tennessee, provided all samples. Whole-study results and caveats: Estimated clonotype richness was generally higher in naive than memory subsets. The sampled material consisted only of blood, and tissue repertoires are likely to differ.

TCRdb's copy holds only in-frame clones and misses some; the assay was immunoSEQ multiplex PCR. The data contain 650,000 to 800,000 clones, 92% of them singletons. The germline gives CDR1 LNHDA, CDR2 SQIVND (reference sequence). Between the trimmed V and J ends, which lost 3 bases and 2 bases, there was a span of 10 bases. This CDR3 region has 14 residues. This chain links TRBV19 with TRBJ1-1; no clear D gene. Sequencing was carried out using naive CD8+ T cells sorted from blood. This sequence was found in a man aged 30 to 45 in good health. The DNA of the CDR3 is TGTGCCAGTAGTATGGTGGGAGTAAACACTGAAGCTTTCTTT. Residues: CASSMVGVNTEAFF.